These 32 T cell receptor beta chains share one sample of origin, sequenced in a study of early T cells in non-severe SARS-CoV-2 infection. TCRdb reprocessed the 5' RACE reads via MiXCR and lists one record per CDR3 protein. The sample contains some 60,000 distinct CDR3 sequences, roughly 7.7% of which appear only once. Sequenced input: whole blood. These TCRs come from an adult who was a healthcare worker with PCR-confirmed SARS-CoV-2 infection or an uninfected control (not recorded which).

This clonotype was observed at least ten times. This chain links TRBV7-9 with TRBJ2-5; D call uncertain. Germline V lookup: CDR1 SEHNR, CDR2 FQNEAQ (reference sequence). This CDR3 region has 13 residues. Trimming took off 1 base at V and 4 bases at J, with 7 bases between the two ends. This chain's CDR3 is CASSLVAVETQYF. The CDR3 DNA sequence: TGTGCCAGCAGCTTAGTGGCAGTAGAGACCCAGTACTTC.

This clonotype has at least ten counts. The chain links TRBV7-9 to TRBJ2-1; perhaps TRBD2 as D (6 bases). This CDR3 spans 15 amino acids. Trimming took 3 bases from V and 5 from J, leaving 14 bases between them. Germline V gene sequence: CDR1 SEHNR, CDR2 FQNEAQ (reference sequence). The CDR3 region is CASSFSEGLNNEQFF. In nucleotides, the CDR3 is TGTGCCAGCAGCTTTTCGGAGGGACTGAACAATGAGCAGTTCTTC. Based on the CDR3 plus reference TRBV7-9 and TRBJ2-1, the full variable domain is DTGVSQNPRHKITKRGQNVTFRCDPISEHNRLYWYRQTLGQGPEFLTYFQNEAQLEKSRLLSDRFSAERPKGSFSTLEIQRTEQGDSAMYLCASSFSEGLNNEQFFGPGTRLTVL.

This clonotype was counted only a few times. The chain uses TRBV6-6 and TRBJ1-5; D possibly corresponds to TRBD1 (5 bases). The germline V and J ends were trimmed by 3 bases and 11 bases, with 8 bases remaining between them. The CDR3 is made up of 11 amino acids. CDR1 and CDR2 (germline): MNHNY, SVGAGI (reference sequence). CDR3 sequence (DNA): TGTGCCAGCAGTTATATGGGGGCCCAGCATTTT. Protein product: CASSYMGAQHF.

The chain is built from TRBV9 and TRBJ2-7, with D hard to call. CDR1 SGDLS and CDR2 YYNGEE come from the germline V gene. The CDR3 is made up of 15 amino acids. V shed 2 bases and J shed 0 bases, with 12 bases lying between them. The chain's CDR3 is CASSVDPTHSYEQYF. The CDR3 DNA reads TGTGCCAGCAGCGTTGATCCGACGCACTCCTACGAGCAGTACTTC.

This clonotype was seen repeatedly, ten times or more. The genes are TRBV27 and TRBJ1-1, with 10 bases that match TRBD1. CDR3 length: 13 residues. Germline values: CDR1 MNHEY, CDR2 SMNVEV (reference sequence). Trimming took 5 bases from V and 4 from J; bases not matched to a gene: 1. DNA of the CDR3: TGTGCCAGCAGTGACAGGGGGCCCACTGAAGCTTTCTTT. Translating gives CASSDRGPTEAFF.

V is TRBV20-1 and J is TRBJ2-7; 7 bases match TRBD2. The CDR3 extends over 14 amino acids. The V and J ends lost 2 bases and 5 bases, in that order; junction bases with no gene match: 9. The germline V gene encodes CDR1 DFQATT and CDR2 SNEGSKA (reference sequence). The CDR3 region is CSARPSGPRDEQYF. In DNA, the CDR3 is TGCAGTGCTAGACCTAGCGGACCACGGGACGAGCAGTACTTC.

The CDR3 DNA reads TGCAGTGCTAGTTCTCGGAGTAGAATGAACACTGAAGCTTTCTTT. Translating it yields CSASSRSRMNTEAFF. V is TRBV20-1 and J is TRBJ1-1; D gene unclear. The CDR3 is 15 amino acids. Germline lookup yields CDR1 DFQATT and CDR2 SNEGSKA (reference sequence). The V gene lost 3 bases and the J gene lost 0 bases, with 14 bases spanning the gap.

Written as DNA, the CDR3 is TGCGCCAGCAGCTGGAACTTTAAAGAGACCCAGTACTTC. This codes for CASSWNFKETQYF. The chain links TRBV5-1 to TRBJ2-5; D gene uncertain. The V end lost 3 bases, the J end lost 3 bases, and 9 bases lay between the germline ends. The CDR3 extends over 13 amino acids. Germline values: CDR1 SGHRS, CDR2 YFSETQ.

This sequence joins TRBV13 and TRBJ1-5; no reliable D call. The V gene lost 2 bases and the J gene lost 4 bases, with 6 bases spanning the gap. Germline CDR1 reads PRHDT; CDR2 reads FYEKMQ (reference sequence). This CDR3 has 13 residues. The CDR3 DNA reads TGTGCCAGCAGCTTAAGAGGTAATCAGCCCCAGCATTTT. This gives the protein CASSLRGNQPQHF.

This clonotype was found many times. The V and J genes are TRBV7-6 and TRBJ2-2, with D unresolved. Germline V lookup: CDR1 SGHVS, CDR2 FNYEAQ. Trimming removed 5 bases at V and 0 bases at J, with 13 bases between. CDR3 length: 16 residues. CDR3: CASSRRISTNTGELFF. In nucleotides, the CDR3 is TGTGCCAGCAGCCGCCGGATCAGTACGAACACCGGGGAGCTGTTTTTT.

This clonotype was recorded many times. The chain carries TRBV7-2 and TRBJ1-6; D not certain. Germline V CDR1 and CDR2: SGHTA, FQGNSA. V was clipped by 5 bases and J by 6 bases, with 14 bases between them. This CDR3 has 15 amino acids. The CDR3: CASSQNGNLNSPLHF. DNA of the CDR3: TGTGCCAGCAGCCAGAACGGGAACCTTAATTCACCCCTCCACTTT.

This clonotype turned up a few times. The CDR3 nucleotides read TGTGCCAGCAGTACCCAGGGAGGGGGCAAGGAGCAGTACTTC. The encoded protein is CASSTQGGGKEQYF. V is TRBV28 and J is TRBJ2-7; D could derive from TRBD1 or TRBD2 (7 bases each). The CDR3 covers 14 residues. V gave up 5 bases and J gave up 7 bases, with 18 bases separating them. Germline CDR1 and CDR2: MDHEN and SYDVKM.

The rearrangement joins TRBV30 to TRBJ1-2; tentatively, D is TRBD1 (6 bases). Germline V lookup: CDR1 GTSNPN, CDR2 SVGIG (reference sequence). The CDR3 has 15 residues. Trimming pared 2 bases from V and 8 bases from J, leaving 21 bases between. CDR3 region: CAWSRPDRQLYGYTF. The CDR3 DNA sequence: TGTGCCTGGAGTCGACCGGACAGACAGTTATACGGCTACACCTTC.

Many counts were recorded for this clonotype. The gene calls are TRBV27 and TRBJ2-7; 7 positions agree with TRBD2. Germline CDR1 and CDR2: MNHEY and SMNVEV (reference sequence). The length of the CDR3 is 15 residues. With 5 bases clipped from V and 3 bases from J, the junction kept 10 bases outside the gene matches. The CDR3 sequence is CASSLESGAYYEQYF. CDR3 bases: TGTGCCAGCAGTCTCGAGAGCGGGGCCTACTACGAGCAGTACTTC.

The sample holds many counts of this clonotype. The rearrangement joins TRBV20-1 to TRBJ2-3; the match to TRBD2 covers 9 bases. Germline CDR1 reads DFQATT; CDR2 reads SNEGSKA (reference sequence). This CDR3 has 15 residues. Trimming removed 3 bases from V and 5 bases from J; junction bases left unmatched: 9. The CDR3 DNA reads TGCAGTGCTAGGATGTCTAGCGGGACTGGAGATACGCAGTATTTT. This translates into CSARMSSGTGDTQYF.

This clonotype has just a few counts. The chain couples TRBV11-2 to TRBJ2-3; TRBD2 matches 8 bases. CDR3 length: 16 amino acids. Germline values: CDR1 SGHAT, CDR2 FQNNGV. V shed 0 bases, J shed 2 bases, and the junction held 4 bases outside the gene matches. CDR3 nucleotide sequence: TGTGCCAGCAGCTTAGATGCGGGGGGTCCCACAGATACGCAGTATTTT. Translated: CASSLDAGGPTDTQYF. Based on the CDR3 plus reference TRBV11-2 and TRBJ2-3, the full variable domain is EAGVAQSPRYKIIEKRQSVAFWCNPISGHATLYWYQQILGQGPKLLIQFQNNGVVDDSQLPKDRFSAERLKGVDSTLKIQPAKLEDSAVYLCASSLDAGGPTDTQYFGPGTRLTVL.

This clonotype has just a few counts. The rearrangement uses TRBV27 and TRBJ2-2; 10 nucleotides align to TRBD2. The trim removed 0 bases at V and 7 bases at J, leaving 8 bases unmatched. This CDR3 contains 17 residues. Germline V CDR1 and CDR2: MNHEY, SMNVEV (reference sequence). The CDR3 region has the DNA TGTGCCAGCAGTTTATCTGGTCTAGCGGGAGCGATCGGGGAGCTGTTTTTT. Translating it yields CASSLSGLAGAIGELFF.

This clonotype was observed a handful of times. The CDR3 loop reads CASSGAGGSNEKLFF. The CDR3 region has the DNA TGTGCCAGCAGTGGCGCCGGGGGATCTAATGAAAAACTGTTTTTT. The chain recombines TRBV6-6 with TRBJ1-4; tentatively, D is TRBD1 (5 bases). The V end lost 5 bases, the J end lost 3 bases, and 13 bases lay between the germline ends. The CDR3 runs to 15 residues. Germline lookup yields CDR1 MNHNY and CDR2 SVGAGI (reference sequence).

The chain employs TRBV5-1 and TRBJ2-5; D is unresolved. V was pared by 1 base and J by 3 bases, with 10 bases between. The CDR3 is 14 residues long. Germline CDR1 reads SGHRS; CDR2 reads YFSETQ. The CDR3 bases are TGCGCCAGCAGCTTGAACCCCAGTGAAGAGACCCAGTACTTC. Amino acids: CASSLNPSEETQYF.

J is TRBJ2-2 and V is TRBV3-1; D is undetermined. V was cut by 1 base and J by 4 bases, with 4 bases left in between. CDR1 is LGHDT, CDR2 YNNKEL, per germline (reference sequence). The CDR3 is 13 amino acids. CDR3 DNA sequence: TGTGCCAGCAGCCAAGGGCCCACCGGGGAGCTGTTTTTT. As protein: CASSQGPTGELFF.

This clonotype appeared many times. The chain is built from TRBV28 and TRBJ2-3, with no clear D. The CDR3 is 14 amino acids. Trimming stripped 2 bases from V and 5 bases from J, with 11 bases between. Germline V gene data show CDR1 as MDHEN and CDR2 as SYDVKM. CDR3 sequence (DNA): TGTGCCAGCAGTTTACGTGCGGAACGAGATACGCAGTATTTT. Amino acid sequence: CASSLRAERDTQYF.

In nucleotides, the CDR3 is TGTGCCAGCAGTTTTCACAGGGGGAGCACTGAAGCTTTCTTT. Protein sequence: CASSFHRGSTEAFF. The gene calls are TRBV28 and TRBJ1-1, with TRBD1 matching over 8 bases. The CDR3 is made up of 14 amino acids. CDR1 is MDHEN and CDR2 is SYDVKM in the germline V gene. J gave up 4 bases and V 3 bases, and 4 bases lay outside the gene matches.

There are many counts of this clonotype. The rearrangement uses TRBV7-9 and TRBJ2-2; D possibly matches TRBD1 or TRBD2 (5 bases each). V gave up 6 bases and J gave up 5 bases, with 16 bases separating them. CDR3 length equals 15 residues. The germline CDR1 and CDR2 sequences are SEHNR and FQNEAQ (reference sequence). The CDR3 bases are TGTGCCAGCAGGACTGCCGGGGCGCCTACCGGGGAGCTGTTTTTT. This sequence encodes CASRTAGAPTGELFF.

This clonotype was recorded many times. V is TRBV28 and J is TRBJ2-7, with D hard to call. The CDR3 is 15 residues long. Germline CDR1 reads MDHEN; CDR2 reads SYDVKM. V lost 4 bases and J 2 bases, leaving 15 bases between the germline ends. The CDR3 DNA reads as TGTGCCAGCAGTTCCCCCTCAGGAGTCCCCTACGAGCAGTACTTC. Translation gives CASSSPSGVPYEQYF.

This clonotype has at least ten counts. The chain couples TRBV2 to TRBJ2-2, with D possibly TRBD2 on 5 matching bases. The CDR3 sequence is 16 residues long. Germline-derived CDR1 and CDR2 are SNHLY and FYNNEI. With 5 bases removed from V and 4 bases from J, the gap between germline ends came to 17 bases. Here the CDR3 reads CASSSRTVPGTGELFF. CDR3 coding DNA: TGTGCCAGCAGTTCGCGGACTGTCCCGGGCACCGGGGAGCTGTTTTTT. The variable domain in full, completed from reference TRBV2 and TRBJ2-2, reads EPEVTQTPSHQVTQMGQEVILRCVPISNHLYFYWYRQILGQKVEFLVSFYNNEISEKSEIFDDQFSVERPDGSNFTLKIRSTKLEDSAMYFCASSSRTVPGTGELFFGEGSRLTVL.

The V and J genes are TRBV11-2 and TRBJ2-3; D is unclear. The CDR3 is made up of 17 amino acids. V lost 5 bases, J lost 0 bases, and 18 bases lay in between. Per germline, CDR1 SGHAT and CDR2 FQNNGV. CDR3 sequence (DNA): TGTGCCAGCAGCGATTTTCTTGGCAGTATAAGCACAGATACGCAGTATTTT. Translating it yields CASSDFLGSISTDTQYF.

The CDR3 here is CSAHMTSGSTDTQYF. The CDR3 DNA is TGCAGTGCTCATATGACTAGCGGGAGCACAGATACGCAGTATTTT. The chain has TRBV20-1 and TRBJ2-3; 10 bases fit TRBD2. Germline V lookup: CDR1 DFQATT, CDR2 SNEGSKA (reference sequence). This CDR3 region has 15 residues. V was pared by 5 bases and J by 0 bases, with 5 bases of the junction left unmatched.

The chain uses TRBV6-5 and TRBJ2-1; 9 bases map to TRBD1. From germline, CDR1 is MNHEY and CDR2 SVGAGI. Losses at the gene ends were 3 bases for V and 9 bases for J; bases not matched to a gene: 9. This CDR3 spans 15 amino acids. The CDR3 region is CASSYDMGQGSEQFF. Written as DNA, the CDR3 is TGTGCCAGCAGTTATGATATGGGACAGGGAAGTGAGCAGTTCTTC.

This chain joins TRBV7-2 and TRBJ2-1, with D uncertain. V dropped 5 bases and J dropped 6 bases, with 5 bases sitting between them. Germline V lookup: CDR1 SGHTA, CDR2 FQGNSA. The CDR3 spans 11 residues. The CDR3 DNA sequence: TGTGCCAGCAGCCCGGTCAATGAGCAGTTCTTC. Its translation is CASSPVNEQFF.

This clonotype was observed many times. The gene calls are TRBV11-2 and TRBJ2-7, with a tentative D call TRBD1 (6 bases). Per the germline V gene, CDR1 is SGHAT and CDR2 is FQNNGV. Deletions cut 4 bases from V and 0 bases from J, with 10 bases between. This CDR3 spans 14 amino acids. The CDR3 loop is CASSSQGSSYEQYF. The CDR3 DNA reads as TGTGCCAGCAGCTCCCAGGGGAGCTCCTACGAGCAGTACTTC.

This clonotype occurred a few times. The chain combines TRBV6-1 with TRBJ1-6, with 10 bases fitting TRBD1. This CDR3 region has 15 residues. Trimming cost V 4 bases and J 8 bases; bases outside gene matches: 5. CDR1 MNHNS and CDR2 SASEGT come from the germline V gene. The DNA of the CDR3 is TGTGCCAGCAGTGTAACAGGGACAGGGGATTCACCCCTCCACTTT. Translation: CASSVTGTGDSPLHF.

The sample holds a few counts of this clonotype. The V gene is TRBV9, the J gene TRBJ1-2; D ambiguous. Germline assignment: CDR1 SGDLS and CDR2 YYNGEE. Trimming left V 0 bases short and J 0 bases short, with 9 bases between. This CDR3 is 15 amino acids long. The CDR3 loop is CASSVGGVPNYGYTF. CDR3 in DNA: TGTGCCAGCAGCGTAGGCGGGGTCCCTAACTATGGCTACACCTTC.